These T cell receptor beta chains were read from a single sample in a study of blood T cells in healthy people across ages. TCRdb reprocessed the 5' RACE reads with MiXCR, giving one entry per CDR3 protein. The data contain some 780,000 distinct CDR3 sequences, roughly 50% of them singletons. Input material: blood. These receptors all come from a man aged 40-55 years in good health. Both conserved end residues are part of each CDR3. The order of the fields is D gene, clone size, V gene, J gene, CDR3 DNA, CDR3 protein. D genes are given only for firm matches. Not every row has a clone size; where given, it reads once, few, many or a size class.

-	-	TRBV18	TRBJ2-7	TGTGCCAGCTCACCCCCACTCGGCAGGGGTTTAGGCGAGCAGTACTTC	CASSPPLGRGLGEQYF
-	-	TRBV12-3/TRBV12-4	TRBJ2-7	TGTGCCAGCAGCTTCTGGGGGGCCCAGGCAAACAATGAGCAGTACTTC	CASSFWGAQANNEQYF
-	few	TRBV7-2	TRBJ1-2	TGTGCCAGCAGCTCCACGCCCCGGGGACCAGGGGAGCTCTATGGCTACACCTTC	CASSSTPRGPGELYGYTF
-	-	TRBV20-1	TRBJ2-6	TGCAGTGTCACTTACGGATTCTCTGGGGCCAACGTCCTGACTTTC	CSVTYGFSGANVLTF
TRBD2	-	TRBV10-3	TRBJ2-7	TGTGCCATCAGGGGGAGCGGGGGGGCCTCCTACAATGAGCAGTACTTC	CAIRGSGGASYNEQYF
-	-	TRBV12-3/TRBV12-4	TRBJ2-7	TGTGCCAGCAGTTTGGTATGGGTAGGCGAGCAGTACTTC	CASSLVWVGEQYF
TRBD1	-	TRBV6-2/TRBV6-3	TRBJ1-5	TGTGCCAGCGCCGACAGGGACAATCAGCCCCAGCATTTT	CASADRDNQPQHF
TRBD1	many	TRBV5-1	TRBJ2-7	TGCGCCAGCAGCTTGGGGGGACAGGATTACGAGCAGTACTTC	CASSLGGQDYEQYF
TRBD1	-	TRBV24-1	TRBJ2-3	TGTGCCACCAGTGATCGACAGGGAAGCTACACAGATACGCAGTATTTT	CATSDRQGSYTDTQYF
TRBD2	-	TRBV7-8	TRBJ2-4	TGTGCCAGCAGCTTAAGTTTACTAGCGGAGCTTTACAATGAGCAGTACTTC	CASSLSLLAELYNEQYF
-	few	TRBV20-1	TRBJ1-1	TGCAGTGCTAGAGACCCATGGGGGGGGAACACTGAAGCTTTCTTT	CSARDPWGGNTEAFF
TRBD1	-	TRBV7-9	TRBJ2-4	TGTGCCAGCAGCTCTCCTGGTGGGACAGGGGCCCCAAACATTCAGTACTTC	CASSSPGGTGAPNIQYF
-	few	TRBV28	TRBJ1-1	TGTGCCAGCAGTTTAGCAGCACTGAACACTGAAGCTTTCTTT	CASSLAALNTEAFF
-	-	TRBV7-7	TRBJ2-5	TGTGCTAGCGGGAACGGACAGGGCGTAGAGACCCAGTACTTC	CASGNGQGVETQYF
-	few	TRBV7-9	TRBJ2-1	TGTGCCAGCATCGGACCTAGACGGGCGTATAGTGAGCAGTTCTTC	CASIGPRRAYSEQFF
-	-	TRBV5-1	TRBJ2-1	TGCGCCAGCAACGGAGCCTTCTACAATGAGCAGTTCTTC	CASNGAFYNEQFF
-	-	TRBV5-1	TRBJ2-5	TGCGCCAGCAGCGAGAACAGGGCTCGGGAGCAGTACTTC	CASSENRAREQYF
TRBD1	-	TRBV11-2	TRBJ2-5	TGTGCCAGCAGCCCCGACAGGGGGTTTCAGGAGACCCAGTACTTC	CASSPDRGFQETQYF
-	few	TRBV28	TRBJ2-3	TGTGCCAGCAGTTTATTCAGGGGGGCGAGCACAGATACGCAGTATTTT	CASSLFRGASTDTQYF
TRBD1	-	TRBV19	TRBJ2-1	TGTGCCAGTCTCGCCGGGACAGGGGGCGGTGAGCAGTTCTTC	CASLAGTGGGEQFF
TRBD2	-	TRBV5-1	TRBJ2-3	TGCGCCAGCAACTGGGGACTAGCGGCTTCTAGCACAGATACGCAGTATTTT	CASNWGLAASSTDTQYF
-	-	TRBV5-1	TRBJ1-2	TGCGCCAGCAGCTCTCAGGGTACTGGCTATGGCTACACCTTC	CASSSQGTGYGYTF
-	-	TRBV12-3/TRBV12-4	TRBJ2-3	TGTGCCAGCAGTCCCTGGATCAGCGACGCTAAAGATACGCAGTATTTT	CASSPWISDAKDTQYF
TRBD2	-	TRBV20-1	TRBJ2-7	TGCAGCATAAGACTAGCGTCAACCTACGAGCAGTACTTC	CSIRLASTYEQYF
-	-	TRBV6-2/TRBV6-3	TRBJ2-1	TGTGCCAGCAGTTACCCGGTCCCACGGTTAGGGTACAATGAGCAGTTCTTC	CASSYPVPRLGYNEQFF
-	-	TRBV6-5	TRBJ2-5	TGTGCCAGCAGTTTATCAGGGATGGGTGAGACCCAGTACTTC	CASSLSGMGETQYF
-	-	TRBV7-9	TRBJ2-1	TGTGCCAGCAGCTCCGGGGGTATCTTCTACAATGAGCAGTTCTTC	CASSSGGIFYNEQFF
-	-	TRBV7-2	TRBJ2-7	TGTGCCAGCAGCTCCGCCCTGGGGTATGAGCAGTACTTC	CASSSALGYEQYF
-	-	TRBV20-1	TRBJ1-5	TGCAGTGCTAGAGCCCGAGGGGTTCGGAATCAGCCCCAGCATTTT	CSARARGVRNQPQHF
-	few	TRBV6-2/TRBV6-3	TRBJ2-5	TGTGCCAGTAAGGGATGGGAGACCCAGTACTTC	CASKGWETQYF
TRBD2	-	TRBV25-1	TRBJ2-5	TGTGCCAGCGGGAGACTAGCGACGGTTAACTTTCAAGAGACCCAGTACTTC	CASGRLATVNFQETQYF
TRBD2	few	TRBV7-2	TRBJ2-3	TGTGCCAGCAGCCCTGGACTAGCGAAAGATACGCAGTATTTT	CASSPGLAKDTQYF
TRBD1	-	TRBV10-3	TRBJ1-1	TGTGCCATCAGTGCCGACAGGGGGCTGGACACTGAAGCTTTCTTT	CAISADRGLDTEAFF
-	-	TRBV24-1	TRBJ2-5	TGTGCCACCAGTGATGCCGTCGGGACCCAAGAGACCCAGTACTTC	CATSDAVGTQETQYF
-	-	TRBV12-3/TRBV12-4	TRBJ1-2	TGTGCCAGCAGTTCCCTCGAGGGGGGAGGGTATGGCTACACCTTC	CASSSLEGGGYGYTF